This T cell receptor beta chain was captured in a study of T cell responses to AZD1222 COVID-19 vaccine (dated by TCRdb to about 2021). With respect to the entire study: TCR sequencing was performed for fewer than 250 trial participants, of whom about 200 were given two doses of AZD1222 and around 25 were given two doses of MenACWY control vaccine. Trial participants were enrolled into age subgroups of 18-55, 56-69 and 70-plus years, which contained around 150, 29 and 61 TCR-sequenced participants, respectively.

Of note for this clone: Its antigen specificity is not known. Base qualities are missing; no much larger clone stands one base away.

The CDR3 regions of human TCRbeta chains were analyzed by immunosequencing. The study's own analysis went as follows. Repertoire TCRs were matched against a reference library of SARS-CoV-2-specific TCRs generated with the MIRA antigen-specificity platform. Breadth meant the fraction of unique TCRs that were SARS-CoV-2-associated, whereas depth meant the fraction of total T cells that were SARS-CoV-2-associated. Each spike-specific TCR was assigned to its reactive spike region and to a CD4 or CD8 class using the MIRA data. Log10-transformed breadth and depth values were compared by one-way ANOVA with Sidak's multiple comparisons tests. In TCRdb, the immuneACCESS table is reduced to in-frame sequences with V and J assigned. These tables do not hold every clone; where another copy was compared, an unresolved V gene accounts for under half, and the others remain unexplained. The DNA gave D and trimming, while V, J and clone size come from that table. Counted in this sample were over 100,000 clones; roughly 93% of them appeared once. Of the sample, under 1.2% is held by the ten largest clones.

The germline V gene (reference sequence) yields PRHDT for CDR1 and FYEKMQ for CDR2. The CDR3 numbers 16 residues from cysteine through phenylalanine. Only the CDR3 portion is preserved as DNA: 48 bases, with reading frame beginning at the first base. V has 5 bases trimmed and J has 1 base trimmed; junction bases matching no gene number 4. Study-level results and caveats: Participants were mostly white British, with more females than males. The authors suggested clonal diversity may have been underestimated. After two AZD1222 doses, spike-specific TCR breadth and depth were significantly higher than at day 0 and than in MenACWY recipients. CD4 TCRs associated with the vaccine covered the entire spike protein, and the dominant responses were in regions 160-218 and 743-854. The 56-69-year group was small, and its depth increase did not reach significance, likely because of low power. Because no day 14 peak-response samples were available, the repertoires could be characterized only after the peak T cell response. Conclusions about previously exposed vaccinees are limited because only five or six AZD1222 recipients were SARS-CoV-2 seropositive at baseline. Epitopes outside the regions mutated in the B.1.351 and B.1.1.7 variants were reportedly recognized by nearly half of the unique spike-specific TCRs.

The sample's time point label is to be understood as: about 28 days (+/-7) after the second vaccine dose. AZD1222 recipients with second doses at about 4 weeks or about 12 weeks were pooled, because spike-specific TCR depth and breadth did not differ between schedules. Vaccinee samples came from UK trials COV001 and COV002, including a single-blind randomized controlled phase 2/3 trial of AZD1222 (ChAdOx1 nCoV-19) in healthy adults. For TCRbeta chain sequencing, PBMC samples from trial participants were taken at day 0 and at day 28 after the second dose. The rearranged chain carries TRBV13 and TRBJ2-3, with TRBD2 identical over 12 junction bases. The origin of this receptor is an adult who received the AZD1222 COVID-19 vaccine. The input for sequencing was peripheral blood, taken 28 days after the second AZD1222 dose. The DNA reads as follows: TGTGCCAGCAGCCGCCGACTAGCGGGGGGCACAGATACGCAGTATTTT. Translation gives CASSRRLAGGTDTQYF.